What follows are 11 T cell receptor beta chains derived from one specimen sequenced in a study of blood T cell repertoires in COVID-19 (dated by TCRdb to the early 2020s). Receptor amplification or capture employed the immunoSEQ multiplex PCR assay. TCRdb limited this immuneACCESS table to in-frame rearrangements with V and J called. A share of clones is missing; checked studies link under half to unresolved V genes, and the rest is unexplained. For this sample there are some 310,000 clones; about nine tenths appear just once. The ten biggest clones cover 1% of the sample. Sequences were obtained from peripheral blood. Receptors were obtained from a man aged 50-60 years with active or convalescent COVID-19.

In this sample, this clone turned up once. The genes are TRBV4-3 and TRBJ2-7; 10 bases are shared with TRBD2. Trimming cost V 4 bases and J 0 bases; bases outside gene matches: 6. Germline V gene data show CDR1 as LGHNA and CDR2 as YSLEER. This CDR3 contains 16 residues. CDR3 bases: TGCGCCAGCAGCCTCGTAAGCGGGAGGGCCTCCTACGAGCAGTACTTC. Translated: CASSLVSGRASYEQYF.

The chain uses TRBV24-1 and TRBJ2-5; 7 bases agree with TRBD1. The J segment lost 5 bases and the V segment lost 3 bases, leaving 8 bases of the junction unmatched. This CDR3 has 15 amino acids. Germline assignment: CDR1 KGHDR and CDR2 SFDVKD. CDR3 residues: CATSDVGQRQETQYF. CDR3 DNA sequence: TGTGCCACCAGTGATGTGGGACAGCGTCAGGAGACCCAGTACTTC.

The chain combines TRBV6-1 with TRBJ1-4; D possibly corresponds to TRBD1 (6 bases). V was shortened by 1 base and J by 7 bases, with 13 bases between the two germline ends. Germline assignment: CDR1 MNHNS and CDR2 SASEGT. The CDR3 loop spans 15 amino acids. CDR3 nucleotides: TGTGCCAGCAGTGAAGGACAGGTTACGGGTGAAAAACTGTTTTTT. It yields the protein CASSEGQVTGEKLFF.

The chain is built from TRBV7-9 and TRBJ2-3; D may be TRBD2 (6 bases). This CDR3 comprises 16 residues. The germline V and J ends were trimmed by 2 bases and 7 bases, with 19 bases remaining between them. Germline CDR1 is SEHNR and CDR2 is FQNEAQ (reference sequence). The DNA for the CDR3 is TGTGCCAGCAGCTTACTCGGAGGGATCCTAAGTAATACGCAGTATTTT. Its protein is CASSLLGGILSNTQYF.

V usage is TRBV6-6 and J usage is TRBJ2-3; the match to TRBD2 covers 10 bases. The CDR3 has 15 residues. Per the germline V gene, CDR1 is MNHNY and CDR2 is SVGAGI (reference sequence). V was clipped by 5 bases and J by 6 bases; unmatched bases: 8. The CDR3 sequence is CASSTLAGAGDTQYF. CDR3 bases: TGTGCCAGCAGTACCCTAGCGGGGGCGGGGGATACGCAGTATTTT.

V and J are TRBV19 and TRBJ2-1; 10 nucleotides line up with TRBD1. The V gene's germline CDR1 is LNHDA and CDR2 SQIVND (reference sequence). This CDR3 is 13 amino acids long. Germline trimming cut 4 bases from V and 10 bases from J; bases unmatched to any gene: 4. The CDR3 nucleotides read TGTGCCAGTAGTACGACAGGGGGCTGGGAGCAGTTCTTC. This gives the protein CASSTTGGWEQFF.

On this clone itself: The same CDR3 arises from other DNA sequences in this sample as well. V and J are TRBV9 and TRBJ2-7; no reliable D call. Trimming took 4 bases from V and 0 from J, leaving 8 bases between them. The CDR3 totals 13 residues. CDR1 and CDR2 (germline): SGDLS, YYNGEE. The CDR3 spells CASSPRSSYEQYF. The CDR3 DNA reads TGTGCCAGCAGCCCCAGGTCCTCCTACGAGCAGTACTTC.

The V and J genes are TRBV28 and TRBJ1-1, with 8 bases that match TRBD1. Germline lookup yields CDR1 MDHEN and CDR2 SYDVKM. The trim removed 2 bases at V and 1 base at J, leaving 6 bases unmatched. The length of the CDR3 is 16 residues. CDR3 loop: CASSLILGQGNTEAFF. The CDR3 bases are TGTGCCAGCAGTTTAATTCTCGGACAGGGGAACACTGAAGCTTTCTTT.

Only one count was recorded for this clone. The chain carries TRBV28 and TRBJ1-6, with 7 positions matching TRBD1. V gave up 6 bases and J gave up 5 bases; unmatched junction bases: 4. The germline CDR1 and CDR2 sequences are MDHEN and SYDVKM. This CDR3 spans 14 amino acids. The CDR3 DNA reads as TGTGCCAGCAGGCAGGGACAGAATAATTCACCCCTCCACTTT. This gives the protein CASRQGQNNSPLHF.

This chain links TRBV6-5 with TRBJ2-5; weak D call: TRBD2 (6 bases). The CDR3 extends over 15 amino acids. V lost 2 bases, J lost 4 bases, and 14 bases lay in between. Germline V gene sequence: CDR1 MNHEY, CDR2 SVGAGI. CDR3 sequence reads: CASSYGRETIETQYF. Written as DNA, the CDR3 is TGTGCCAGCAGTTACGGTCGGGAGACGATAGAGACCCAGTACTTC.

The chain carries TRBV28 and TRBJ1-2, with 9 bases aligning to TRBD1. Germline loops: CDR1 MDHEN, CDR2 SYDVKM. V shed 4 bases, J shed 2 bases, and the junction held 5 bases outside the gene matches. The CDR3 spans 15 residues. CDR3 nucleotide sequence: TGTGCCAGCAGTTCCTGGACAGGGGTGAACTATGGCTACACCTTC. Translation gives CASSSWTGVNYGYTF.